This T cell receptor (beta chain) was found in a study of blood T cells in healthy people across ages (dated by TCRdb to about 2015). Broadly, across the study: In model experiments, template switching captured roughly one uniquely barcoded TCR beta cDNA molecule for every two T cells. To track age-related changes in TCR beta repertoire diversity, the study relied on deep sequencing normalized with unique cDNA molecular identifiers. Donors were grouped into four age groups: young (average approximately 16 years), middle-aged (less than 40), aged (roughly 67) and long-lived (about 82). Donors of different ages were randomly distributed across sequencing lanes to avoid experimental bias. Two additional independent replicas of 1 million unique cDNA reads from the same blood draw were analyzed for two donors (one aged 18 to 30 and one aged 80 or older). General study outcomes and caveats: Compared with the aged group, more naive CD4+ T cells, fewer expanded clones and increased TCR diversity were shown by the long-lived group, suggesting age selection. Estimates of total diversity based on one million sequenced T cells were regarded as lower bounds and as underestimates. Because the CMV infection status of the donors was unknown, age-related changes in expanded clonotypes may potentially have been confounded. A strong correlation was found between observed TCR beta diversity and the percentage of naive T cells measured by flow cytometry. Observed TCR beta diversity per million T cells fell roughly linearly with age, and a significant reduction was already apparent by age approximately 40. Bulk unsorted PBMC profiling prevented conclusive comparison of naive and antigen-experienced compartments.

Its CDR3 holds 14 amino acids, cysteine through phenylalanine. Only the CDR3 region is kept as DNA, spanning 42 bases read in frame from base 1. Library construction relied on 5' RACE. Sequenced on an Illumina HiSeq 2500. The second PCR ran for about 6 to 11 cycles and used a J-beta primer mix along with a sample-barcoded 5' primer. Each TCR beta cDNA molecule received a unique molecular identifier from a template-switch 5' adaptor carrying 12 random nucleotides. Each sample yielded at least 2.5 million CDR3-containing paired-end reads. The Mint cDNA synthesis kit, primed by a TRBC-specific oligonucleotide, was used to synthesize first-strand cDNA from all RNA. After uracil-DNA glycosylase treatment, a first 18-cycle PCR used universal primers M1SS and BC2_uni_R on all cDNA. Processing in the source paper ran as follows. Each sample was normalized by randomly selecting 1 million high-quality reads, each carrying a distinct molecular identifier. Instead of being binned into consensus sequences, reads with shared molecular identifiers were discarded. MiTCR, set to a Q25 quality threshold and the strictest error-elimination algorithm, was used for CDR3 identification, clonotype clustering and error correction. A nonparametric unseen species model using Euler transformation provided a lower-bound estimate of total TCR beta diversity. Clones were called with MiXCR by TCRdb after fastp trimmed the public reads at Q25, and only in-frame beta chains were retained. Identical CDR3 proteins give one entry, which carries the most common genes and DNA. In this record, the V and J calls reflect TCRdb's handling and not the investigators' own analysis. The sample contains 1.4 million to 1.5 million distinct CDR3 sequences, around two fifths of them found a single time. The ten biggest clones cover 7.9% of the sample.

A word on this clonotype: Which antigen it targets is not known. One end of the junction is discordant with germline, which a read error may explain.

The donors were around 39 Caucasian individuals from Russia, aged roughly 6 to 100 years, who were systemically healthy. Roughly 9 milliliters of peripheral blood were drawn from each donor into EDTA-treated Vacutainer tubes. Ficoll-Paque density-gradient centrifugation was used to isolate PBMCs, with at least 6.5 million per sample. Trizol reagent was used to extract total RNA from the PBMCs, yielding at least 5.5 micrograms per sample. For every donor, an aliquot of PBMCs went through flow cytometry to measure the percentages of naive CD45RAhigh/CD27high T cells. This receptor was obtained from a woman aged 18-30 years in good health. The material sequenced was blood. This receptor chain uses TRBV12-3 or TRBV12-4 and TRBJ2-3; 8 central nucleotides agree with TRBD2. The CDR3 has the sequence CTSSLREVTDTQYF. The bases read TGTACCAGCAGTTTGCGGGAGGTTACAGATACGCAGTATTTT.